These 14 T cell receptor beta chains were all obtained from the same sample, sequenced in a study of T cells after yellow fever vaccination (dated by TCRdb to between 2018 and 2020). Libraries came from 5' RACE. For sequencing, an Illumina HiSeq 2500 was employed. TCRdb redid the processing of the public reads, applying fastp at Q25 and MiXCR, and retained in-frame beta chains. One record per CDR3 amino acid sequence lists the most common genes and DNA. For this sample there are hundreds of thousands of distinct CDR3 sequences; approximately 16% appear just once. The ten largest clonotypes hold 17% of the sample. In the paper's terms, the treatment or condition label means: live attenuated yellow fever vaccine strain. This sample comprised PBMCs, obtained 5 to 6 days after the first yellow fever vaccination. The source is a man between 18 and 35 years old who received the YFV17D yellow fever vaccine.

This clonotype occurred a few times. V is TRBV20-1 and J is TRBJ2-7, with a weak D call TRBD1 (5 bases). Germline lookup yields CDR1 DFQATT and CDR2 SNEGSKA (reference sequence). The ends were cut back, 3 bases at V and 4 bases at J, with 13 bases in the middle. CDR3 length equals 13 residues. The DNA for the CDR3 is TGCAGTGCTAGTCCGGACACTACTTACGAGCAGTACGTC. Residues: CSASPDTTYEQYV.

The genes are TRBV5-4 and TRBJ2-5, with TRBD2 identical over 13 bases. The V gene end was trimmed by 2 bases and the J gene end by 2 bases; junction bases not matched to a gene: 9. In germline, CDR1 is SGHNT, CDR2 YYREEE (reference sequence). The CDR3 is 18 residues long. In nucleotides, the CDR3 is TGTGCCAGCAGCTTAGGACTAGCGGGGGCCCAGGGGCAAGAGACCCAGTACTTC. Its translation: CASSLGLAGAQGQETQYF.

This clonotype showed up just a few times. The CDR3 region is CASLKTDQNTEAFF. CDR3 bases: TGTGCCAGTCTAAAGACAGACCAGAACACTGAAGCTTTCTTT. The chain carries TRBV25-1 and TRBJ1-1; possible D gene TRBD1, 5 bases. CDR1 is MGHDK, CDR2 SYGVNS, per germline. V was clipped by 9 bases and J by 1 base, with 15 bases between them. The CDR3 runs to 14 residues.

There are many counts of this clonotype. Here the CDR3 reads CASRTGSSYNSPLHF. The DNA for the CDR3 is TGTGCCAGCAGAACGGGAAGCTCCTATAATTCACCCCTCCACTTT. The chain carries TRBV13 and TRBJ1-6; D gene ambiguous. The germline CDR1 and CDR2 sequences are PRHDT and FYEKMQ (reference sequence). The CDR3 is 15 residues long. V lost 6 bases and J 0 bases, leaving 9 bases between the germline ends.

This clonotype was seen many times. The V gene is TRBV5-1, the J gene TRBJ2-5; 8 positions agree with TRBD2. The CDR3 is 14 residues long. Per the germline V gene, CDR1 is SGHRS and CDR2 is YFSETQ. Trimming cost V 3 bases and J 5 bases; bases outside gene matches: 6. The CDR3 is CASSSGLASETQYF. In DNA, the CDR3 is TGCGCCAGCAGCTCCGGACTAGCAAGTGAGACCCAGTACTTC.

This clonotype has only a few counts. The chain recombines TRBV7-8 with TRBJ1-5, with D unresolved. Trimming removed 7 bases at V and 6 bases at J, with 16 bases between. This CDR3 spans 14 amino acids. Germline CDR1 is SGHVS and CDR2 is FQNEAQ. The CDR3 DNA sequence: TGTGCCAGCACGTCCTTTGGGTCCCGTCAGCCCCAGCATTTT. Translation: CASTSFGSRQPQHF.

This clonotype was detected ten times or more. V gene TRBV7-9 combines with J gene TRBJ2-1; D is tentatively TRBD1 or TRBD2 (6 bases each). CDR1 is SEHNR and CDR2 is FQNEAQ in the germline V gene (reference sequence). Trimming pared 5 bases from V and 13 bases from J, leaving 12 bases between. The CDR3 length is 11 residues. Here the CDR3 DNA reads TGTGCCAGCAGCCCCGGAGGGGGACAGTTCTTC. Amino acids: CASSPGGGQFF.

The genes are TRBV27 and TRBJ2-1; tentative D call: TRBD1 (5 bases). V was cut by 5 bases and J by 5 bases, with 16 bases left in between. Germline V gene data show CDR1 as MNHEY and CDR2 as SMNVEV (reference sequence). CDR3 length: 15 residues. CDR3 nucleotides: TGTGCCAGCAGTCTACAGGAGAGGTTGCACAATGAGCAGTTCTTC. It specifies CASSLQERLHNEQFF.

The J gene is TRBJ1-5, the V gene TRBV3-1; D perhaps matches TRBD1 (5 bases). Germline CDR1 reads LGHDT; CDR2 reads YNNKEL (reference sequence). Between the trimmed V and J ends, which lost 3 bases and 2 bases, there was a span of 11 bases. The CDR3 contains 15 residues. CDR3 protein: CASSQYQGGNQPQHF. The CDR3 bases are TGTGCCAGCAGCCAGTACCAGGGAGGCAATCAGCCCCAGCATTTT.

The J gene is TRBJ1-2, the V gene TRBV10-3; maybe TRBD1 (5 bases). The CDR3 is 13 residues long. Germline V lookup: CDR1 ENHRY, CDR2 SYGVKD. V dropped 10 bases and J dropped 1 base, with 13 bases sitting between them. CDR3 region: CATGHSNNYGYTF. The CDR3 region has the DNA TGTGCCACCGGACATAGCAATAACTATGGCTACACCTTC.

A few counts support this clonotype. The V and J genes are TRBV7-2 and TRBJ2-7; TRBD2 matches at 7 bases. There are 15 residues in the CDR3. Germline loops: CDR1 SGHTA, CDR2 FQGNSA. With 3 bases clipped from V and 6 bases from J, the junction kept 11 bases outside the gene matches. Here the CDR3 DNA reads TGTGCCAGCAGCTTCGACTGGAGCGGGGCGATCGAGCAGTACTTC. This translates into CASSFDWSGAIEQYF.

A few counts support this clonotype. The CDR3 nucleotides read TGTGCCAGCAGCGTACAGGCTAGCGGGGACCAAGAGACCCAGTACTTC. Translating gives CASSVQASGDQETQYF. The chain couples TRBV9 to TRBJ2-5; 9 nucleotides line up with TRBD2. CDR1 SGDLS and CDR2 YYNGEE come from the germline V gene. This CDR3 is built from 16 residues. V lost 1 base to trimming and J lost 0 bases; unmatched junction nucleotides: 4.

The V call is TRBV7-9, the J call TRBJ1-4, with D unclear. This CDR3 is built from 15 residues. From germline, CDR1 is SEHNR and CDR2 FQNEAQ (reference sequence). V lost 2 bases to trimming and J lost 5 bases, with 12 bases between them. The CDR3 protein is CASSLRGAGNEKLFF. CDR3 sequence (DNA): TGTGCCAGCAGCTTACGCGGAGCCGGGAATGAAAAACTGTTTTTT.

This clonotype was counted at least ten times. This chain joins TRBV5-1 and TRBJ2-5, with D perhaps TRBD1 or TRBD2 (5 bases each). The germline gives CDR1 SGHRS, CDR2 YFSETQ. The CDR3 extends over 16 amino acids. The V and J ends lost 4 bases and 5 bases respectively, with 21 bases between them. The DNA for the CDR3 is TGCGCCAGCAGCGTACCCCCGGGGACCAGGGACGAGACCCAGTACTTC. Protein: CASSVPPGTRDETQYF.